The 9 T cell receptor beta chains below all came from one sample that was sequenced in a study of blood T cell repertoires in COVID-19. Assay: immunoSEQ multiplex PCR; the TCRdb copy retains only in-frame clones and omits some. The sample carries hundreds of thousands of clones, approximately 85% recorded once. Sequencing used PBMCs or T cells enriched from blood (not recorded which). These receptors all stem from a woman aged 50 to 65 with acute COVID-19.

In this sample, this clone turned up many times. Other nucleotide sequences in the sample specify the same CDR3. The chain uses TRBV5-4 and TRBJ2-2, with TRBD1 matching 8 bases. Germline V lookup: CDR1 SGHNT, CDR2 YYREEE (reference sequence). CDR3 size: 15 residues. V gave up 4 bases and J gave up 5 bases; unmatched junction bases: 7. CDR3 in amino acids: CASSRGQGWTGELFF. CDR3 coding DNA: TGTGCCAGCAGCAGAGGACAGGGATGGACCGGGGAGCTGTTTTTT.

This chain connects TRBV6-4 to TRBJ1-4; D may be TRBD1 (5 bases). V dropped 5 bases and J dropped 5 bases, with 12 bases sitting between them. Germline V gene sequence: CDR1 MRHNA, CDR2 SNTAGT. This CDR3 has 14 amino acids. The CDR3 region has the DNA TGTGCCAGCAGTAGTGGGGCGGGGAATGAAAAACTGTTTTTT. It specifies CASSSGAGNEKLFF.

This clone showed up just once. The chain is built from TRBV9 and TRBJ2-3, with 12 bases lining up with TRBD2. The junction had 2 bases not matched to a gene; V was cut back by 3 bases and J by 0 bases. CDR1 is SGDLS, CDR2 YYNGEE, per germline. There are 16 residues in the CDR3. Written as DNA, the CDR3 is TGTGCCAGCAGCGGACTAGCGGGGGTAAGCACAGATACGCAGTATTTT. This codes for CASSGLAGVSTDTQYF.

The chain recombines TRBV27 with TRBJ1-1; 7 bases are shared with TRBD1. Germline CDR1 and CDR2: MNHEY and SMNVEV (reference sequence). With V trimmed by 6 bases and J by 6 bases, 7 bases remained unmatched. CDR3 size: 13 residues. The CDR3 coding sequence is TGTGCCAGCAGGGCACAGGGGAGGTCTGAAGCTTTCTTT. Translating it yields CASRAQGRSEAFF.

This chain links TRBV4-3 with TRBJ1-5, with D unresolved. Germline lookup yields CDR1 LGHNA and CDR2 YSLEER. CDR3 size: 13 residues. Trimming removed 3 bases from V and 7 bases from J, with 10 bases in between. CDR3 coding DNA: TGCGCCAGCAGCCAGGAGGTTAGGCAGCCCCAGCATTTT. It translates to CASSQEVRQPQHF.

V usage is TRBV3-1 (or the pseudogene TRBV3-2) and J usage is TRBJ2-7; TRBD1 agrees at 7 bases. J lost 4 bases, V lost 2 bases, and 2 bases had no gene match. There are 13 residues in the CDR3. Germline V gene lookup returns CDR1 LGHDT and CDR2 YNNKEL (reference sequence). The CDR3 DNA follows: TGTGCCAGCAGCCAACGACAGGGATACGAGCAGTACTTC. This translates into CASSQRQGYEQYF.

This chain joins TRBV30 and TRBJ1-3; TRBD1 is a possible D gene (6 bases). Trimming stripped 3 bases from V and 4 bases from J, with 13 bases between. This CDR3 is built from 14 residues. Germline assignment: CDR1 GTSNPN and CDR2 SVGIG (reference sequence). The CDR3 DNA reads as TGTGCCTGGAGCGTAGACAGGAGCGGAAACACCATATATTTT. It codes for CAWSVDRSGNTIYF.

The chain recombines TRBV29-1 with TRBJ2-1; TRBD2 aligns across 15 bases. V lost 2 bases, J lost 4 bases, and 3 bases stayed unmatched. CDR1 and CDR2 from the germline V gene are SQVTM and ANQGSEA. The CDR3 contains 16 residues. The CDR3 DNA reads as TGCAGCGTTGAAAGAGGGACTAGCGGGGGGTACAATGAGCAGTTCTTC. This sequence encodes CSVERGTSGGYNEQFF.

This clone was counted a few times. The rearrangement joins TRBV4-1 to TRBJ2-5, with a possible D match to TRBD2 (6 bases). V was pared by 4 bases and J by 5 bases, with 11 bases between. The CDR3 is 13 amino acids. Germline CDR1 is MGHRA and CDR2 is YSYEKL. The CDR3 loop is CASSPPGLETQYF. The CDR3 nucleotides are TGCGCCAGCAGCCCACCGGGACTCGAGACCCAGTACTTC.